A selection of T cell receptor beta chains follows, all from one sample in a study of T cells in narcolepsy. Clones were sequenced by immunoSEQ multiplex PCR, and TCRdb holds only the in-frame ones, with some missing. The profile shows over 10,000 clones, about 88% of them singletons. The sequenced sample was CD45RA- memory CD4+ T cells from PBMCs. The receptors here all came from a human donor with narcolepsy. The CDR3 runs from the conserved cysteine through the conserved F or W. Each record gives: D gene, V gene, J gene, clone size, CDR3 DNA, CDR3 protein. The D gene is left open where the match is weak. Clone size is not always given. Where it is, it says once, few, many or a class for expanded clones.

TRBD1	TRBV5-1	TRBJ2-3	-	TGCGCCAGCAGCTTGAAGACAGGGGGGTGGGGGACAGATACGCAGTATTTT	CASSLKTGGWGTDTQYF
-	TRBV5-1	TRBJ2-2	-	TGCGCCAGCAGCTTGCAACGGGGGTCCCCCACCGGGGAGCTGTTTTTT	CASSLQRGSPTGELFF
-	TRBV18	TRBJ2-3	-	TGTGCCAGCTCCCCCGGACAGTCGGGGTTTGATACGCAGTATTTT	CASSPGQSGFDTQYF
-	TRBV5-1	TRBJ1-2	-	TGCGCCAGCAGCTTGGCCATAGGGGTTAACTATGGCTACACCTTC	CASSLAIGVNYGYTF
-	TRBV11-2	TRBJ2-1	-	TGTGCCAGCAGCAAGCTACACAATGAGCAGTTCTTC	CASSKLHNEQFF
-	TRBV9	TRBJ1-2	-	TGTGCCAGCAGCGTAGCTACTGCGCCGAACTATGGCTACACCTTC	CASSVATAPNYGYTF
TRBD2	TRBV11-2	TRBJ2-1	once	TGTGCCAGCAGCTTATTGACTAGCGGGAGTAACGATGAGCAGTTCTTC	CASSLLTSGSNDEQFF
TRBD2	TRBV19	TRBJ2-7	-	TGTGCCAGTAAGGCTAGCGGGAGACGTTCCGAGCAGTACTTC	CASKASGRRSEQYF
-	TRBV7-2	TRBJ2-5	-	TGTGCCAGCAGCTTAGGGGCCCTTGGGTGGACCCAGTACTTC	CASSLGALGWTQYF
TRBD2	TRBV6-1	TRBJ2-5	-	TGTGCCAGCAGTGGGGGACTAGCGGGCTGGCGTGGATTGGAGACCCAGTACTTC	CASSGGLAGWRGLETQYF
TRBD1	TRBV6-1	TRBJ2-5	-	TGTGCCAGCAGGACCGGGACAGAAGAGACCCAGTACTTC	CASRTGTEETQYF
TRBD1	TRBV9	TRBJ2-7	-	TGTGCCAGCAGCGCGAACCCCGGACAGGGCCCCCCTGAGCAGTACTTC	CASSANPGQGPPEQYF
-	TRBV7-6	TRBJ2-5	-	TGTGCCAGCAGCTTAGTTACATCTCAAGAGACCCAGTACTTC	CASSLVTSQETQYF
-	TRBV21-1	TRBJ2-2	-	TGTGCCAGCAGCAAAGCGGGGGTAGAGGAGGGGACCGGGGAGCTGTTTTTT	CASSKAGVEEGTGELFF
-	TRBV6-6	TRBJ2-1	-	TGTGCCAGCAGTCCGCCCGGGAACTACAATGAGCAGTTCTTC	CASSPPGNYNEQFF
TRBD1	TRBV27	TRBJ2-1	once	TGTGCCAGCAGTTTTACGGGGACAGGGACCCCCAATGAGCAGTTCTTC	CASSFTGTGTPNEQFF
TRBD1	TRBV7-8	TRBJ1-5	few	TGTGCCAGCAGCCCCTCGCTCGGGACAGGGTTTAGCAATCAGCCCCAGCATTTT	CASSPSLGTGFSNQPQHF
-	TRBV27	TRBJ1-3	-	TGTGCCAGCAGTTTCCTTCCCCACGGCGGAAAATGGCCAGTCGGGTATTTT	CASSFLPHGGKWPVGYF
-	TRBV27	TRBJ2-3	-	TGTGCCAGCAGTTTGGGACACTCCACAGATACGCAGTATTTT	CASSLGHSTDTQYF
TRBD2	TRBV18	TRBJ2-5	-	TGTGCCAGCTCGCGGGGGGAGGGGTGGAGCGGGGAGGACCAAGAGACCCAGTACTTC	CASSRGEGWSGEDQETQYF
-	TRBV14	TRBJ2-5	-	TGTGCCAGCAGCCAAGAGGGGGCCTTGAAGACCCAGTACTTC	CASSQEGALKTQYF
TRBD2	TRBV7-3	TRBJ2-1	-	TGTGCCAGCAGCTCCGATCTAGCGGGAGGCCGCAATGAGCAGTTCTTC	CASSSDLAGGRNEQFF
-	TRBV19	TRBJ2-7	-	TGTGCCAGTGGGCGGGGCGACTACGAGCAGTACTTC	CASGRGDYEQYF
TRBD1	TRBV5-6	TRBJ2-7	-	TGTGCCAGCAGCTTATTTGGCGGACAGGGGGCGCAGGAGCAGTACTTC	CASSLFGGQGAQEQYF
-	TRBV6-1	TRBJ1-5	-	TGTGCCAGCAGTGAAGTGGGAGTTGATCAGCCCCAGCATTTT	CASSEVGVDQPQHF
-	TRBV6-4	TRBJ2-4	-	TGTGCCAGCAGTGACTCGTCTAAACCCAAAAACATTCAGTACTTC	CASSDSSKPKNIQYF
-	TRBV28	TRBJ1-1	-	TGTGCCAGCAGTTTCGGAGGTCGCACGACTGAAGCTTTCTTT	CASSFGGRTTEAFF
TRBD1	TRBV4-1	TRBJ2-1	-	TGCGCCAGCAGGGAGACAGGGGCGGGGTACAATGAGCAGTTCTTC	CASRETGAGYNEQFF
TRBD2	TRBV29-1	TRBJ2-6	-	TGCAGCGTTGTTCTGCTAGCGGGAGGGCCTGGGGCCAACGTCCTGACTTTC	CSVVLLAGGPGANVLTF
TRBD1	TRBV27	TRBJ1-1	-	TGTGCCAGCGGAGTTCGGACAGGTGAAGCTTTCTTT	CASGVRTGEAFF
TRBD2	TRBV6-5	TRBJ2-7	-	TGTGCCAGCGGAACCGGGACTAGCCACGAGCAGTACTTC	CASGTGTSHEQYF
-	TRBV5-1	TRBJ1-2	-	TGCGCCAGCAGCTTGGTCGGGGAACCCGAATATGGCTACACCTTC	CASSLVGEPEYGYTF
TRBD1	TRBV29-1	TRBJ1-6	-	TGCAGCGTTGGGGAGACAGGGGGGTCACCCCTCCACTTT	CSVGETGGSPLHF
TRBD1	TRBV27	TRBJ2-5	-	TGTGCCAGCAGTATAACCGGACAGGGCGTGGAGCAGTACTTC	CASSITGQGVEQYF
TRBD1	TRBV30	TRBJ1-3	-	TGTGCCTGGGGGGACGGACAGGGGGCTGGAAACACCATATATTTT	CAWGDGQGAGNTIYF
TRBD2	TRBV5-1	TRBJ2-7	-	TGCGCCAGCAGCCCGGGGGGACTAGCGACCTACGAGCAGTACTTC	CASSPGGLATYEQYF
-	TRBV29-1	TRBJ1-1	-	TGCAGCGCTACCCTGACAGGAGAGGACACTGAAGCTTTCTTT	CSATLTGEDTEAFF
TRBD2	TRBV14	TRBJ2-5	-	TGTGCCAGCAGCCCAGGGCGGGGACTAGAGGGAGAGACCCAGTACTTC	CASSPGRGLEGETQYF
-	TRBV5-1	TRBJ2-3	-	TGCGCCAGCAGCTTCTCCGGGACACCTAGCACAGATACGCAGTATTTT	CASSFSGTPSTDTQYF
TRBD2	TRBV6-4	TRBJ2-3	-	TGTGCCAGCAGTTCTAGCGGGTTCACAGATACGCAGTATTTT	CASSSSGFTDTQYF
-	TRBV18	TRBJ2-1	-	TGTGCCAGCTCACCAGACCCCGGGGGTGATGAGCAGTTCTTC	CASSPDPGGDEQFF
TRBD1	TRBV18	TRBJ1-2	-	TGTGCCTCAGCTCCGACACGACAGGGTGATGGCTATGGCTACACCTTC	CASAPTRQGDGYGYTF
TRBD1	TRBV7-3	TRBJ2-1	-	TGTGCCAGCAGCTTCAACAGGGGCGTCAATGAGCAGTTCTTC	CASSFNRGVNEQFF
-	TRBV7-8	TRBJ2-7	-	TGTGCCAGCACCTTACAGCGGACCTCCTACGAGCAGTACTTC	CASTLQRTSYEQYF
-	TRBV11-3	TRBJ2-1	-	TGTGCCAGCAGCCCGAGTAGCGGAAATGAGCAGTTCTTC	CASSPSSGNEQFF
-	TRBV5-1	TRBJ1-1	few	TGCGCCAGCAGCTTGGGTGGGGCCTACACTGAAGCTTTCTTT	CASSLGGAYTEAFF
-	TRBV28	TRBJ2-4	-	TGTGCCAGCAGTTTATTAAGTACAGCCCTAGCCAAAAACATTCAGTACTTC	CASSLLSTALAKNIQYF
TRBD1	TRBV18	TRBJ1-5	-	TGTGCCAGCTCACCACCCGTAGCCCAGGGGGCCCCCCAGCATTTT	CASSPPVAQGAPQHF
-	TRBV2	TRBJ2-2	-	TGTGCCAGCAGTGTTACTATTCAGAACACCGGGGAGCTGTTTTTT	CASSVTIQNTGELFF
TRBD2	TRBV7-2	TRBJ2-7	-	TGTGCCAGCAGTCTTAGCGGGACGGTCTACGAGCAGTACTTC	CASSLSGTVYEQYF
-	TRBV7-2	TRBJ1-1	few	TGTGCCAGCAGCTTAGCCTCGACAGTAACTGAAGCTTTCTTT	CASSLASTVTEAFF
TRBD2	TRBV6-5	TRBJ2-7	-	TGTGCCAGCAGAATAGCGGGAGGGCCACGGGAGCAGTACTTC	CASRIAGGPREQYF
TRBD2	TRBV6-5	TRBJ2-7	-	TGTGCCAGCAGTTACCGGTTGATAGCGGGAGGGCTCGAGCAGTACTTC	CASSYRLIAGGLEQYF
-	TRBV6-6	TRBJ1-5	-	TGTGCCAGCAGTCGACAGTATGACACGAATCAGCCCCAGCATTTT	CASSRQYDTNQPQHF
-	TRBV9	TRBJ2-7	-	TGTGCCAGCAGCGTAGAATTAAGGGGGGGCTACGAGCAGTACTTC	CASSVELRGGYEQYF